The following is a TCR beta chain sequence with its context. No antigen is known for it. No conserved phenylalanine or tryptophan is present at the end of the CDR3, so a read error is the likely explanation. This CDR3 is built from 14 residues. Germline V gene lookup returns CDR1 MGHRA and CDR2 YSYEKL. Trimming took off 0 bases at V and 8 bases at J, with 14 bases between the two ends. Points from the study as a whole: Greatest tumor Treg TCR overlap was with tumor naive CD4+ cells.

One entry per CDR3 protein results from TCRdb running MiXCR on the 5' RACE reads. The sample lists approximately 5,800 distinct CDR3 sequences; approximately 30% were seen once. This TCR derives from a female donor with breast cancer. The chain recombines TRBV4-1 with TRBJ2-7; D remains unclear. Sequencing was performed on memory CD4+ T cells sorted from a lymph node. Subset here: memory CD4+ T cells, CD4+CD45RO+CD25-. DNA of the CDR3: TGCGCCAGCAGCCAAGACCTAGGTCCCTCCAAGCAGTACTAC. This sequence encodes CASSQDLGPSKQYY.